This T cell receptor (beta chain) was sequenced for a study of neurological immune-mediated disorders. At least ten counts were recorded for this clonotype. TCRdb re-analysed the 5' RACE reads in MiXCR, keeping a single row per CDR3 protein. Here the sample spans roughly 56,000 distinct CDR3 sequences, under 3.5% being singletons. This CDR3 is 16 amino acids long. Trimming cost V 1 base and J 7 bases; bases outside gene matches: 6. Germline lookup yields CDR1 SGHRS and CDR2 YFSETQ. J is TRBJ2-1 and V is TRBV5-1, with TRBD2 identical over 12 bases. This clonotype was sampled from a woman aged 60-75 years with multiple sclerosis. The sample was PBMCs. The chain's CDR3 is CASSLSGLAGINEQFF. CDR3 DNA: TGCGCCAGCAGCTTGTCAGGACTAGCGGGAATTAATGAGCAGTTCTTC.